This TCR beta chain came from a study of cytomegalovirus exposure and HLA in healthy donors. Trimming pared 6 bases from V and 5 bases from J, leaving 20 bases between. Looked up from germline, CDR1 is SGHRS and CDR2 is YFSETQ. The CDR3 contains 16 residues. Only in-frame clones appear in the TCRdb table, and some are missing; sequencing was by immunoSEQ multiplex PCR. Of 150,000 or so clones in the sample, around 84% were seen once. The chain employs TRBV5-1 and TRBJ2-2, with D possibly TRBD1 on 6 matching bases. Sequencing was done on a sample of PBMCs. This receptor was identified in a human donor in good health. The CDR3: CASTPNEGVATGELFF. The CDR3 DNA reads TGCGCCAGCACCCCAAACGAGGGGGTAGCAACCGGGGAGCTGTTTTTT.